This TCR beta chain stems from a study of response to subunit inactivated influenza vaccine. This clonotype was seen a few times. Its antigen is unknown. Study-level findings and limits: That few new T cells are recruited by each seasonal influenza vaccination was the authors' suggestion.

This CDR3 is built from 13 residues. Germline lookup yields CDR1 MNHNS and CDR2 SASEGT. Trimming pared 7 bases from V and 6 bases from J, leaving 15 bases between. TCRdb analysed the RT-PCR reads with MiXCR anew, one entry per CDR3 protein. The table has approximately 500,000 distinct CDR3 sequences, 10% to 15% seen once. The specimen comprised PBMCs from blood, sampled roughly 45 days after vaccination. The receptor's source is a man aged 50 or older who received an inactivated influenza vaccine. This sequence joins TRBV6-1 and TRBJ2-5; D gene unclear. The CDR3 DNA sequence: TGTGCCAGCATAATTTTCGGGCTTCAGACCCAGTACTTC. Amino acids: CASIIFGLQTQYF.